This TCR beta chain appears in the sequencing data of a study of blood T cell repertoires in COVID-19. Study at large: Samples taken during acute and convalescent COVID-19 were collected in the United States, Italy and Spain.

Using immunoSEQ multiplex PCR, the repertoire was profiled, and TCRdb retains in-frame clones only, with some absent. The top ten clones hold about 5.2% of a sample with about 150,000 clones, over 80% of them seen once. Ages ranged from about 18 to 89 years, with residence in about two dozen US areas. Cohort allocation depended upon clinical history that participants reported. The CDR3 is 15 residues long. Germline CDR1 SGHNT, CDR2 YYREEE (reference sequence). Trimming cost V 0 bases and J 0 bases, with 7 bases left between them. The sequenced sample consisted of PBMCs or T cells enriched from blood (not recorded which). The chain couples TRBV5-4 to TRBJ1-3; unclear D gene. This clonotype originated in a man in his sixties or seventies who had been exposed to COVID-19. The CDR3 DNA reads TGTGCCAGCAGCTTGGCGGGATCCTCTGGAAACACCATATATTTT. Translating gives CASSLAGSSGNTIYF.